What follows are 3 T cell receptor beta chains derived from one specimen sequenced in a study of T cells in Graves' hyperthyroidism and ophthalmopathy. The CDR3 regions of TCR beta were amplified from RNA transcripts. HTBI primers drove first-round RT-PCR of the TCR CDR3. TCRdb re-called the multiplex PCR reads with MiXCR, one entry per CDR3 protein. The table shows fewer than 650,000 distinct CDR3 sequences, with approximately 15% occurring only once. Sequencing was carried out using blood. The receptors here all came from a woman aged 40-49 years with Graves' ophthalmopathy.

This clonotype was seen only a few times. This clone may be a read error of a much larger clone one base away. The chain recombines TRBV12-3 or TRBV12-4 with TRBJ1-1, with TRBD1 as a possible D gene (5 bases). This CDR3 has 13 residues. V lost 6 bases to trimming and J lost 1 base, with 9 bases between them. The CDR3 loop is CASREQENTEAFF. The CDR3 DNA reads TGTGCCAGCAGGGAACAGGAGAACACTGAAGCTTTCTTT.

The rearrangement joins TRBV10-3 to TRBJ2-4, with 7 nucleotides matching TRBD2. Germline V lookup: CDR1 ENHRY, CDR2 SYGVKD. Losses at the gene ends were 2 bases for V and 1 base for J; bases not matched to a gene: 5. This CDR3 has 16 residues. Here the CDR3 reads CAISEPGGRAKNIQYF. The CDR3, as DNA: TGTGCCATCAGTGAGCCGGGGGGACGGGCCAAAAACATTCAGTACTTC.

This clonotype was recorded at least ten times. The chain uses TRBV12-3 or TRBV12-4 and TRBJ1-1; D is undetermined. The CDR3 runs 12 residues. V dropped 6 bases and J dropped 2 bases, with 7 bases sitting between them. The CDR3 is CASRRVNTEAFF. DNA of the CDR3: TGTGCCAGCAGACGGGTTAACACTGAAGCTTTCTTT.